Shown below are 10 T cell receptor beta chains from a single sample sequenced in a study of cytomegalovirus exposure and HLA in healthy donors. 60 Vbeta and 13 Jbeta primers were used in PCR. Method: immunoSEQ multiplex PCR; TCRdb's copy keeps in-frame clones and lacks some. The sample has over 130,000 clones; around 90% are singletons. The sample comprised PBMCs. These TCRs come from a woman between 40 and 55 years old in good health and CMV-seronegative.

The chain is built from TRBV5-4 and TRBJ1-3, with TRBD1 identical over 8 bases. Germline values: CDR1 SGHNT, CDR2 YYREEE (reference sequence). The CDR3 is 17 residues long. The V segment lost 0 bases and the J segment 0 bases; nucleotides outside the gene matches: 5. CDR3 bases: TGTGCCAGCAGCTTGGGCGCAGGGGGCTTCTCTGGAAACACCATATATTTT. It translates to CASSLGAGGFSGNTIYF.

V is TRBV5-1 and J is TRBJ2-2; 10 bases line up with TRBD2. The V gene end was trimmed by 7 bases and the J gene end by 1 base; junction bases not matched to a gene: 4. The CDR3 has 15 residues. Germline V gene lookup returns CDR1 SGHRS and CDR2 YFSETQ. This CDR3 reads CASELAGMNTGELFF. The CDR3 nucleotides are TGCGCCAGCGAACTAGCGGGAATGAACACCGGGGAGCTGTTTTTT.

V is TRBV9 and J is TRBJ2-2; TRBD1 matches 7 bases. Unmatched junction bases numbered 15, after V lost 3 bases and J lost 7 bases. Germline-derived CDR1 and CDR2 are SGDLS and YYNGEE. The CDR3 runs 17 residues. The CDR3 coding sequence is TGTGCCAGCAGCGCGGGCCCGGGACAGAGGTCGTACGGGGAGCTGTTTTTT. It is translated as CASSAGPGQRSYGELFF.

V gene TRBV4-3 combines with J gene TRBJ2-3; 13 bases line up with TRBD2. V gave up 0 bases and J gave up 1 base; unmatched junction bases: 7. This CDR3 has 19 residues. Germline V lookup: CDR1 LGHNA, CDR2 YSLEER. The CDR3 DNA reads TGCGCCAGCAGCCAAGATGGACTAGCGGGAGATAGGGGCACAGATACGCAGTATTTT. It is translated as CASSQDGLAGDRGTDTQYF.

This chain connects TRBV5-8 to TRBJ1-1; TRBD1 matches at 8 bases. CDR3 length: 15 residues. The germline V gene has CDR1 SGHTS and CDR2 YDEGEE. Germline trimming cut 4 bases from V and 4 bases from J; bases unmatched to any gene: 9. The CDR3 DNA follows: TGTGCCAGCAGCGGAGACAGGGGCCTGTTCACTGAAGCTTTCTTT. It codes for CASSGDRGLFTEAFF.

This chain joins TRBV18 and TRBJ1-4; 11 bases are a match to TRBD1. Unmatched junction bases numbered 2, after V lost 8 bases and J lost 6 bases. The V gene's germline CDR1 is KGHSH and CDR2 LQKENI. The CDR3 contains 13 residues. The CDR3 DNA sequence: TGTGCCAGCCTGGGACAGGGGGATGAAAAACTGTTTTTT. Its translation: CASLGQGDEKLFF.

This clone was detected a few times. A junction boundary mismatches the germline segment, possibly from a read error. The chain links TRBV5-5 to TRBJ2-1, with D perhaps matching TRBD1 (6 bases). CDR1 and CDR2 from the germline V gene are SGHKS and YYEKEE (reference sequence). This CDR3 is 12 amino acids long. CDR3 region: CASSFVSQGQFF. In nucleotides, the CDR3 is TGTGCCAGTAGCTTCGTGTCACAGGGTCAGTTCTTC.

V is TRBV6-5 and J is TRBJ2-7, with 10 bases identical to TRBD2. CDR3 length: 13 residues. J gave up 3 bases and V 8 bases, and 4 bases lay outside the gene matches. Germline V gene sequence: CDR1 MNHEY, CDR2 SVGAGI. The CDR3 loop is CASLPSGGYEQYF. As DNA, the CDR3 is TGTGCCAGCCTCCCTAGCGGGGGCTACGAGCAGTACTTC.

In nucleotides, the CDR3 is TGTGCCAGCAGTTCACTAGCGGGATTTTACGAGCAGTACTTC. Its protein is CASSSLAGFYEQYF. This rearrangement joins TRBV27 to TRBJ2-7; 10 nucleotides line up with TRBD2. The CDR3 has 14 residues. Germline V gene data show CDR1 as MNHEY and CDR2 as SMNVEV (reference sequence). V dropped 4 bases and J dropped 4; count of bases not matched to a gene: 4.

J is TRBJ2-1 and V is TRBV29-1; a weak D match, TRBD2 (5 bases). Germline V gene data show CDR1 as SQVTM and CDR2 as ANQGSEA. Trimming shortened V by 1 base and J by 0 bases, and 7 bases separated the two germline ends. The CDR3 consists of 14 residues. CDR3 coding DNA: TGCAGCGTTGAAGCGGGAAGCTCCTACAATGAGCAGTTCTTC. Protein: CSVEAGSSYNEQFF.